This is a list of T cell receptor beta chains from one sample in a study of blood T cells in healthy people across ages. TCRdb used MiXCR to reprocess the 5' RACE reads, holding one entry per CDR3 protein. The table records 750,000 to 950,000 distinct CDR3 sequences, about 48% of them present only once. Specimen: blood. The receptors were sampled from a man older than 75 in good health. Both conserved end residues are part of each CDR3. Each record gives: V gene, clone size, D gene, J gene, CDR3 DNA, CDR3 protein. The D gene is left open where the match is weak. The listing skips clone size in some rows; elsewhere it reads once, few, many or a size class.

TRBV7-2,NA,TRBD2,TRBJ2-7,TGTGCCAGCAGCTCCACCGGGACTAGCGGGAGCTTACCGTACGAGCAGTACTTC,CASSSTGTSGSLPYEQYF
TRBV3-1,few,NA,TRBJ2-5,TGTGCCAGCAGCCAAGAGTACAGTGAGACCCAGTACTTC,CASSQEYSETQYF
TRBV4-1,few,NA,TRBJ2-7,TGCGCCAGCAGCCTACGTATCAAGCAAAGTTCCTACGAGCAGTACTTC,CASSLRIKQSSYEQYF
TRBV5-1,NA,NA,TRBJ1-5,TGCGCCAGCAGCGTGTCCGGGCTGGATCAGCCCCAGCATTTT,CASSVSGLDQPQHF
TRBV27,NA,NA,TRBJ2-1,TGTGCCAGCACCCCCCGTGGGGCACACAATGAGCAGTTCTTC,CASTPRGAHNEQFF
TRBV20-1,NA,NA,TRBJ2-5,TGCAGTGCTAGAGATCAGGGGGTGGAAGGGAGGGTAAAGACCCAGTACTTC,CSARDQGVEGRVKTQYF
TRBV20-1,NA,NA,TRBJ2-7,TGCAGTGCTAGACCCAGCCAGGTGAGGGGCCCCTACGAGCAGTACTTC,CSARPSQVRGPYEQYF
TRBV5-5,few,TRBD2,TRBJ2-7,TGTGCCAGCAGCTTGGATGGGGGAGGGACCTACGAGCAGTACTTC,CASSLDGGGTYEQYF
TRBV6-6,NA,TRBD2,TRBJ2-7,TGTGCCAGCAGCCCGACTGGGCGGGAGTATAACGAGCAGTACTTC,CASSPTGREYNEQYF
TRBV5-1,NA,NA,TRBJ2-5,TGCGCCAGCAGATCGGGAACAGGGTTTCAAGAGACCCAGTACTTC,CASRSGTGFQETQYF
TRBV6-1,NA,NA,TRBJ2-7,TGTGCCAGCGGGGCGAAGTTCGCCTACGAGCAGTACTTC,CASGAKFAYEQYF
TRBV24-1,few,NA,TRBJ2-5,TGTGCCACCAGTGATTCCAGGACGTACCAAGAGACCCAGTACTTC,CATSDSRTYQETQYF
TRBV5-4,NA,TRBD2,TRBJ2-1,TGTGCCAGCAGCTTGGCCGGACTAGCGGGAGGATCCCAGTTCTTC,CASSLAGLAGGSQFF
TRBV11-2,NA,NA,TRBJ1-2,TGTGCCAGCTTCGGGGGGACCGGAGACTATGGCTACACCTTC,CASFGGTGDYGYTF
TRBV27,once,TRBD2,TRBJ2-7,TGTACCAGCAGTCCAGGGACTAGTGTGGCGTACGAGCAGTACTTC,CTSSPGTSVAYEQYF
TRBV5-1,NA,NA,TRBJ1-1,TGCGCCAGCAGCGAGGGACTTATGAACACTGAAGCTTTCTTT,CASSEGLMNTEAFF
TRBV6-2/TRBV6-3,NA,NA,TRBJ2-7,TGTGCCAGCAGGGCCGGGAACTACGAGCAGTACTTC,CASRAGNYEQYF
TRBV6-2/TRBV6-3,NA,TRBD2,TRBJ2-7,TGCGCCAGCACGAAGGGGTACACTAGCGGTTACAATGAGCAGTACTTC,CASTKGYTSGYNEQYF
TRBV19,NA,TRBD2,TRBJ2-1,TGTGCCAGTAGTATAATGGCGGGAGGTCGATATAACAATGAGCAGTTCTTC,CASSIMAGGRYNNEQFF
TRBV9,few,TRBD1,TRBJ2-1,TGTGCCAGCAGCCAGACAGGGGGGGATGAGCAGTTCTTC,CASSQTGGDEQFF
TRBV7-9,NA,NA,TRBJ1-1,TGTGCCAGCAGCCTAGCAGGACAACGGAACACTGAAGCTTTCTTT,CASSLAGQRNTEAFF
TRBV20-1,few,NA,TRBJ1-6,TGCAGTGCTATAACGGGACCGACCCTCGGGTCCTATAATTCACCCCTCCACTTT,CSAITGPTLGSYNSPLHF
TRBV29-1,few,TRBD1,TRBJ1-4,TGCAGCGGCAAGGGACAGGGCGATGAAAAACTGTTTTTT,CSGKGQGDEKLFF
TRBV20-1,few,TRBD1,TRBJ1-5,TGCAGTGCTCAACCCGGGACAGGGAGCGGGATCAATCAGCCCCAGCATTTT,CSAQPGTGSGINQPQHF
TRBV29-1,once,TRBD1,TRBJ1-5,TGCAGCCACCGGACAGGGTCAAATGAGCCCCAGCATTTT,CSHRTGSNEPQHF
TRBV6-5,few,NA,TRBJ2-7,TGTGCCAGCAGTTACACGAAGGGGGACTACGAGCAGTACTTC,CASSYTKGDYEQYF
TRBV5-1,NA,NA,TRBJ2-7,TGCGCCAGCAGCCCCCTGGACAGTCACTACGAGCAGTACTTC,CASSPLDSHYEQYF
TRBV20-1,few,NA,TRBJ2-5,TGCAGTGCTGGGTCCTCCGGGGAGACCCAGTACTTC,CSAGSSGETQYF
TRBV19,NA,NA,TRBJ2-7,TGTGCCAGTAGTTTCCAGGGGCAACCCTACGAGCAGTACTTC,CASSFQGQPYEQYF
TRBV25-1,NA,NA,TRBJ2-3,TGTGCCAGCACCTCGGCGGGCAGAGACGCGTATTTT,CASTSAGRDAYF
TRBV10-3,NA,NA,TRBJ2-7,TGTGCCATCAGGGAGGGTCTGGGCGAGCAGTACTTC,CAIREGLGEQYF